The 8 T cell receptor beta chains below were found in one sample sequenced in a study of T cell repertoires in cytomegalovirus infection. TCRdb itself ran the reads through MiXCR, one entry per CDR3 protein. The sample has 750,000 to 900,000 distinct CDR3 sequences, almost 30% seen once. For these receptors, no antigen is known. Sequencing was performed on cultured CD8+ T cells from PBMCs, taken from culture after CMV antigen stimulation. The receptors were sampled from a human donor in good health (CMV status not recorded). Some clones in this sample may be carry-over from other donors' samples.

This clonotype was found a few times. The chain carries TRBV7-9 and TRBJ1-3; 7 bases line up with TRBD1. Per germline, CDR1 SEHNR and CDR2 FQNEAQ (reference sequence). V lost 5 bases and J lost 6; bases outside the gene matches: 13. CDR3 length equals 16 residues. DNA of the CDR3: TGTGCCAGCAGCGTAAGACAGGGATCGATTGAAAACACCATATATTTT. Its translation is CASSVRQGSIENTIYF.

J is TRBJ1-5 and V is TRBV15; no clear D. CDR1 LNHNV and CDR2 YYDKDF come from the germline V gene (reference sequence). This CDR3 spans 12 amino acids. Trimming took off 0 bases at V and 8 bases at J, with 5 bases between the two ends. CDR3 in amino acids: CATSRDDEPQHF. CDR3 sequence (DNA): TGTGCCACCAGCAGAGATGACGAGCCCCAGCATTTT.

Only a few counts were recorded for this clonotype. The chain couples TRBV27 to TRBJ2-1, with D unresolved. V lost 2 bases, J lost 6 bases, and 14 bases lay in between. CDR3 length: 15 residues. Germline CDR1 MNHEY, CDR2 SMNVEV (reference sequence). The CDR3 nucleotides are TGTGCCAGCAGTTTAAGAGTTAGCCGGTTCAATGAGCAGTTCTTC. This translates into CASSLRVSRFNEQFF.

The V and J genes are TRBV4-2 and TRBJ2-3; 11 nucleotides agree with TRBD2. The V gene's germline CDR1 is LGHNA and CDR2 YNFKEQ. The junction had 9 bases not matched to a gene; V was cut back by 2 bases and J by 2 bases. The CDR3 extends over 18 amino acids. Here the CDR3 DNA reads TGTGCCAGCAGCCAAACCCGTCTAGCGGGGGGCCACACAGATACGCAGTATTTT. Its protein product is CASSQTRLAGGHTDTQYF.

About this clonotype: At one end, the junction sequence differs from germline, possibly due to a read error. J is TRBJ2-1 and V is TRBV6-2 or TRBV6-3; the D call may be TRBD1 or TRBD2 (5 bases each). The V gene's germline CDR1 is MNHEY and CDR2 SVGEGT. The CDR3 consists of 13 residues. The CDR3 bases are TGTGCCAACAGTAGTCTTGGGGGCAATGAGCAGTTCTTC. Residues: CANSSLGGNEQFF.

V and J are TRBV10-3 and TRBJ2-2; 8 bases are a match to TRBD1. This CDR3 has 12 amino acids. With V trimmed by 10 bases and J by 6 bases, 4 bases remained unmatched. Germline V CDR1 and CDR2: ENHRY, SYGVKD. The CDR3 region has the DNA TGTGCCACCCGACAGGGGTCCGGGGAGCTGTTTTTT. It yields the protein CATRQGSGELFF.

The chain joins TRBV7-8 to TRBJ2-1; 8 bases match TRBD2. Germline V lookup: CDR1 SGHVS, CDR2 FQNEAQ. This CDR3 spans 16 amino acids. The ends lost 5 bases at V and 4 bases at J; junction bases unmatched: 10. CDR3 in DNA: TGTGCCAGCAGCCCCTACGGGGGGGGATCGTACAATGAGCAGTTCTTC. This gives the protein CASSPYGGGSYNEQFF.

This clonotype was seen ten or more times. The chain carries TRBV12-3 or TRBV12-4 and TRBJ1-2; perhaps TRBD1 as D (5 bases). V was cut by 6 bases and J by 2 bases, with 13 bases left in between. The CDR3 runs 14 residues. In DNA, the CDR3 is TGTGCCAGCAGCCAATTGGGGGGGAACTATGGCTACACCTTC. Translation gives CASSQLGGNYGYTF.